This T cell receptor beta chain was identified during a study of blood T cell repertoires in COVID-19 (dated by TCRdb to between 2020 and 2021). With respect to the entire study: Samples covering the acute and convalescent phases of COVID-19 were provided by collaborators in the United States, Italy and Spain. The prospective study material was composed of cDNA or gDNA derived from T cells, B-cell-depleted T cells, or PBMCs. Deeply sampled blood TCRbeta repertoires from subjects exposed to, actively infected with, or recovered from COVID-19 were included in the dataset. The repertoires were released in a freely available public database intended as a resource for research on the immune response to SARS-CoV-2. The samples were drawn from the first 160 participants of the ongoing ImmuneRACE study and from under 1,500 subjects provided by 6 global collaborators. A de-identified subject ID, COVID-19 status, age in years and sex were almost always included in the sample metadata. HLA class I and class II types, where available, came from metadata supplied by the sample provider rather than from assay-based typing. What the research found in general, with its limitations: How much clinical and demographic metadata was included differed by source and by participant, and the metadata was provided uncurated.

Points on this clone: The antigen it binds to is not known. Base-call qualities are not available, and no considerably larger clone is one nucleotide away.

The CDR3 goes from the cysteine to the phenylalanine over 12 residues. CDR3 DNA is the only sequence kept; it has 36 bases, read in frame from the first base. V gives up 1 base and J gives up 0 bases, and the segment between their germline ends measures 2 bases. The germline V gene (reference sequence) sets CDR1 to GTSNPN and CDR2 to SVGIG. TCRbeta CDR3 regions were amplified from genomic DNA using the immunoSEQ Assay, a bias-controlled multiplex PCR. In the original analysis: The number of nucleated cells in each sample was estimated from the amplification of reference gene primers within the assay. Sequence reads were collapsed and filtered to measure the absolute abundance of every unique TCRbeta CDR3 rearrangement. For each sample, productive Simpson clonality was calculated as the square root of Simpson's diversity index over productive rearrangements. Sourced from immuneACCESS, this table was stored by TCRdb with only in-frame sequences that have V and J called. A share of the clones is absent; for the studies checked, an unresolved V gene accounts for under half, and the remainder has no known explanation. For V, J and clone size, that table is used; D and trimming come from the DNA. Across this sample there are about 160,000 clones, with approximately 80% seen only once. The ten most abundant clones make up 7% of the sample.

In Seattle, one collaborating source enrolled patients while the infection was active and tracked those patients longitudinally over the course of disease. Each collaborating institution followed its own protocols to collect whole blood in K2EDTA tubes. For TCRbeta analysis, collaborator samples were shipped as frozen whole blood, as isolated PBMCs, or as DNA extracted from either sample type. Recombination linked TRBV30 to TRBJ2-3, with the D gene call left open. The receptor comes from a woman aged 35 to 49 with COVID-19, enrolled during active disease. The sequenced sample consisted of peripheral blood. The nucleotides read TGTGCCTGGAGTGCTAGCACAGATACGCAGTATTTT. This translates into CAWSASTDTQYF.